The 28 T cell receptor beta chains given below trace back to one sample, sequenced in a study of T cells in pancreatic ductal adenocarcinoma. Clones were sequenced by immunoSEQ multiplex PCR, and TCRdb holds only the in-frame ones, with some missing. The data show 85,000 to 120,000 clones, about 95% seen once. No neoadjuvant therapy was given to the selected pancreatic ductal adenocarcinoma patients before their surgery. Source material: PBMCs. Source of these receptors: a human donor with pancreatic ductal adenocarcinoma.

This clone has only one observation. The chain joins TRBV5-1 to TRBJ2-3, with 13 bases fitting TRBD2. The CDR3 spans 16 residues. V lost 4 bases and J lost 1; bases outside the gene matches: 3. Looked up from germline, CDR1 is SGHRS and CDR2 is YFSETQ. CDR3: CASSTGLAGGTDTQYF. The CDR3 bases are TGCGCCAGCAGCACCGGACTAGCGGGAGGCACAGATACGCAGTATTTT.

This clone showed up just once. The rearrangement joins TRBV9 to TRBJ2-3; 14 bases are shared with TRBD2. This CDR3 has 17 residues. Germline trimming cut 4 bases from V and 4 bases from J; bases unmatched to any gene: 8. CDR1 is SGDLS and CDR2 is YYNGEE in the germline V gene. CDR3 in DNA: TGTGCCAGCAGCCCGGGACTAGCGGGAGTCGGGGCAGATACGCAGTATTTT. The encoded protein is CASSPGLAGVGADTQYF.

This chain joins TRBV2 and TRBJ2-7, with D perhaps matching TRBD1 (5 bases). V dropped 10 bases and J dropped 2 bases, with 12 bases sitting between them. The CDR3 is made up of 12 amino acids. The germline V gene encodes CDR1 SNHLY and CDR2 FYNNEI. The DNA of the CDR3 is TGTGCCACCGGAAGGGGAACCTACGAGCAGTACTTC. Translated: CATGRGTYEQYF.

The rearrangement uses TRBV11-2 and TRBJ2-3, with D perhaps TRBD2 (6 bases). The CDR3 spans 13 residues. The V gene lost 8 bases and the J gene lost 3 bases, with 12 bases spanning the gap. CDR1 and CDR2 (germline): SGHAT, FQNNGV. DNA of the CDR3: TGTGCCAGCCGACTAGACGCGACAGATACGCAGTATTTT. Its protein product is CASRLDATDTQYF.

The CDR3 spells CASSSLAGGGGETQYF. The DNA of the CDR3 is TGTGCCAGTAGTAGCCTAGCGGGAGGGGGCGGAGAGACCCAGTACTTC. The J gene is TRBJ2-5, the V gene TRBV19, with 12 bases lining up with TRBD2. With 4 bases clipped from V and 4 bases from J, the junction kept 7 bases outside the gene matches. CDR3 length: 16 amino acids. Germline values: CDR1 LNHDA, CDR2 SQIVND (reference sequence).

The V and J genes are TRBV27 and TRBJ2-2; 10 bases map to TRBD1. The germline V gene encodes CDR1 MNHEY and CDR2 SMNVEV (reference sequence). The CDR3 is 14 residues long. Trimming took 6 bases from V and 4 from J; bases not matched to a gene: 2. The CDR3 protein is CASSRTGGTGELFF. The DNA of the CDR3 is TGTGCCAGCAGCCGGACAGGGGGCACCGGGGAGCTGTTTTTT.

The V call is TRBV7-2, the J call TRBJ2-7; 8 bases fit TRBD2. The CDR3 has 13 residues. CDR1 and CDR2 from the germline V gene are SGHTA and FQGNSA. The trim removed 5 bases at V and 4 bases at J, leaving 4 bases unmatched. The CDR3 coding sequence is TGTGCCAGCAGCCAGCGGGAGTCTTACGAGCAGTACTTC. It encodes CASSQRESYEQYF. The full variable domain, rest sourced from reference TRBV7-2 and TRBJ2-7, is GAGVSQSPSNKVTEKGKDVELRCDPISGHTALYWYRQSLGQGLEFLIYFQGNSAPDKSGLPSDRFSAERTGGSVSTLTIQRTQQEDSAVYLCASSQRESYEQYFGPGTRLTVT.

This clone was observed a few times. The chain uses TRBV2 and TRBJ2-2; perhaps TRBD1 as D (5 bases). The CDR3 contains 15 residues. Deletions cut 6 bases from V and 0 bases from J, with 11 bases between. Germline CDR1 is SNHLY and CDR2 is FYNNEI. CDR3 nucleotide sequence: TGTGCCAGCAGGGTAGGGGCAACGAACACCGGGGAGCTGTTTTTT. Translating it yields CASRVGATNTGELFF. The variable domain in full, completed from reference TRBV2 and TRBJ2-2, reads EPEVTQTPSHQVTQMGQEVILRCVPISNHLYFYWYRQILGQKVEFLVSFYNNEISEKSEIFDDQFSVERPDGSNFTLKIRSTKLEDSAMYFCASRVGATNTGELFFGEGSRLTVL.

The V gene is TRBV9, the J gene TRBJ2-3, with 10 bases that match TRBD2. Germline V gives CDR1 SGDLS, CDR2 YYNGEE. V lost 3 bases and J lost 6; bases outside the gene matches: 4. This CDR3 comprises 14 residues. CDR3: CASSGSSGSDTQYF. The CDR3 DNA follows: TGTGCCAGCAGCGGGTCTAGCGGGAGTGATACGCAGTATTTT. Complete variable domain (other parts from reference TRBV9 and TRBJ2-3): DSGVTQTPKHLITATGQRVTLRCSPRSGDLSVYWYQQSLDQGLQFLIQYYNGEERAKGNILERFSAQQFPDLHSELNLSSLELGDSALYFCASSGSSGSDTQYFGPGTRLTVL.

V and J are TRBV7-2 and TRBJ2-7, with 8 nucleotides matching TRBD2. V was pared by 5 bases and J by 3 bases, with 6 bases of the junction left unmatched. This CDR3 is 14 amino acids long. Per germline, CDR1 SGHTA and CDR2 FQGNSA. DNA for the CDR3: TGTGCCAGCAGCCATAGCGGGGCCGGCTACGAGCAGTACTTC. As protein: CASSHSGAGYEQYF.

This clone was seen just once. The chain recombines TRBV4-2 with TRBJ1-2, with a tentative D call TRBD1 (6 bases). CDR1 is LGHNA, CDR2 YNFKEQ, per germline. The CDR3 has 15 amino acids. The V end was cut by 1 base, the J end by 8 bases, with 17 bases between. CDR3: CASSQGGQSRTGYTF. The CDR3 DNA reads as TGTGCCAGCAGCCAAGGAGGACAGTCCAGGACGGGCTACACCTTC.

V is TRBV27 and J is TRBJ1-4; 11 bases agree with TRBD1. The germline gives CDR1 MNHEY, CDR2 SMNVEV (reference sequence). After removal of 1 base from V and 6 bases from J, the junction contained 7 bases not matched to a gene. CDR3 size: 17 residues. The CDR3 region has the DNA TGTGCCAGCAGTTTATATAGGTCGGGACAGGGGGATGAAAAACTGTTTTTT. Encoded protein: CASSLYRSGQGDEKLFF.

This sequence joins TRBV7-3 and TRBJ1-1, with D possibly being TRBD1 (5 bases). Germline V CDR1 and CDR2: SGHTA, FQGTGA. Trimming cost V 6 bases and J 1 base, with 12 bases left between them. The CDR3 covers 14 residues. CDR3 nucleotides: TGTGCCAGCAGTGATACCGGGGGGAACACTGAAGCTTTCTTT. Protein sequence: CASSDTGGNTEAFF.

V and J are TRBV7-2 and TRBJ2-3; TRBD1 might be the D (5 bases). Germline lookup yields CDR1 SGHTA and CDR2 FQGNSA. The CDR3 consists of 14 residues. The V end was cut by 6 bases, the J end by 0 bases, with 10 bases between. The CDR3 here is CASSFRASTDTQYF. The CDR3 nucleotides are TGTGCCAGCAGTTTCAGGGCTAGCACAGATACGCAGTATTTT.

The CDR3 sequence is CASSPTSGQETQYF. The CDR3 DNA sequence: TGTGCCAGCAGCCCGACTAGCGGCCAAGAGACCCAGTACTTC. The J gene is TRBJ2-5, the V gene TRBV7-9; 9 nucleotides align to TRBD2. With V trimmed by 5 bases and J by 1 base, 2 bases remained unmatched. This CDR3 contains 14 residues. In germline, CDR1 is SEHNR, CDR2 FQNEAQ (reference sequence).

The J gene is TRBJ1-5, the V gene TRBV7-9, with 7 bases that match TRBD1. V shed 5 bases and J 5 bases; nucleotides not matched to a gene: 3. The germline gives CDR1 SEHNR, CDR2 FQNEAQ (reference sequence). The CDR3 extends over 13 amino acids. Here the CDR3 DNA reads TGTGCCAGCAGCCGAACAGGGGATCAGCCCCAGCATTTT. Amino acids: CASSRTGDQPQHF.

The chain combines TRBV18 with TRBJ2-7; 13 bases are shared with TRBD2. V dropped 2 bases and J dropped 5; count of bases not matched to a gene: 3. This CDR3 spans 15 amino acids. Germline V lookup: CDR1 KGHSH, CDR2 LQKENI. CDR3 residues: CASSPTTSGRNEQYF. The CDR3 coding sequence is TGTGCCAGCTCACCAACGACTAGCGGGAGGAACGAGCAGTACTTC.

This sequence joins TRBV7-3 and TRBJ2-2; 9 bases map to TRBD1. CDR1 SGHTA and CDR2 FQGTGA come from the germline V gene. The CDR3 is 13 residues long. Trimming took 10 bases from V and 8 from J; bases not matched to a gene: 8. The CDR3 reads CAISGTGPGELFF. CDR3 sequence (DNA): TGTGCCATATCCGGGACAGGGCCAGGGGAGCTGTTTTTT.

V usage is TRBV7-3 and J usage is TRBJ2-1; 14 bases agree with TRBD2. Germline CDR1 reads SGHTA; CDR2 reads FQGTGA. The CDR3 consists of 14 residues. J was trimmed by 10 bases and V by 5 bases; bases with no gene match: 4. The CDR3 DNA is TGTGCCAGCAGCCCGGGACTAGCGGGAGTCGAGCAGTTCTTC. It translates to CASSPGLAGVEQFF.

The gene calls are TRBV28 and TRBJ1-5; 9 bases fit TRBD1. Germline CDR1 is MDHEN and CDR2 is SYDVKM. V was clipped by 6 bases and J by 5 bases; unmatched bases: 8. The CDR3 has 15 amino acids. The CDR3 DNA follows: TGTGCCAGCAGGGCCTGGACAGGGGAGGATCAGCCCCAGCATTTT. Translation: CASRAWTGEDQPQHF.

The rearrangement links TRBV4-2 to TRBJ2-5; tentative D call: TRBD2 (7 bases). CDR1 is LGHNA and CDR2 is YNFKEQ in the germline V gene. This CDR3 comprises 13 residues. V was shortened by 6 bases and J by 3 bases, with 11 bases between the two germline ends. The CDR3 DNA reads TGTGCCAGCAGTACAGGGAGGGAAGAGACCCAGTACTTC. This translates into CASSTGREETQYF.

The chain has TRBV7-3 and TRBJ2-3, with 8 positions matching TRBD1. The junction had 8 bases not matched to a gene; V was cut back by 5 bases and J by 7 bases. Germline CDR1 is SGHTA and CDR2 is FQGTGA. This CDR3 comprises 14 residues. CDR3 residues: CASSKDRDMHTQYF. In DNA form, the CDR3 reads TGTGCCAGCAGCAAGGACAGGGATATGCATACGCAGTATTTT.

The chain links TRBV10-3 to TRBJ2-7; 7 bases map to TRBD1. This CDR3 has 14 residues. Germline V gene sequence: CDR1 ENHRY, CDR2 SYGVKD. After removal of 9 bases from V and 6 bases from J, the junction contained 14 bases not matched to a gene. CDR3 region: CAISTLGQAVEQYF. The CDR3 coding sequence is TGTGCCATATCAACGCTAGGACAGGCTGTCGAGCAGTACTTC.

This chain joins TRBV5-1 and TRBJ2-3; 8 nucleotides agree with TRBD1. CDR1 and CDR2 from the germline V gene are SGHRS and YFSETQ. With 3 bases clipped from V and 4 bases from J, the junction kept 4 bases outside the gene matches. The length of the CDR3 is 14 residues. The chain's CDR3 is CASSSGQGADTQYF. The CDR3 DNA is TGCGCCAGCAGCTCCGGACAGGGCGCAGATACGCAGTATTTT.

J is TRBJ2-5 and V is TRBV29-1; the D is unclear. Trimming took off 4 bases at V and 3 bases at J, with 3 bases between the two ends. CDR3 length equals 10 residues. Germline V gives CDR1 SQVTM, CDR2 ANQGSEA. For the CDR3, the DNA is TGCAGCGTTGGCGAAGAGACCCAGTACTTC. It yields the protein CSVGEETQYF.

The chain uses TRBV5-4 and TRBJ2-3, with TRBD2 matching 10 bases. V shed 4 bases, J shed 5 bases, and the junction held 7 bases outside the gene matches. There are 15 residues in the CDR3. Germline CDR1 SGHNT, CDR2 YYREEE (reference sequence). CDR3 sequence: CASSQPSGSGDTQYF. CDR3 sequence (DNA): TGTGCCAGCAGCCAACCTAGCGGGAGTGGAGATACGCAGTATTTT.

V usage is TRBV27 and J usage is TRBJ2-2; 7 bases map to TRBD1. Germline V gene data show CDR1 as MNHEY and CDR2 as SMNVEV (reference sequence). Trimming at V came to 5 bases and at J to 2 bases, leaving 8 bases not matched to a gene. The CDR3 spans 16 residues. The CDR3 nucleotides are TGTGCCAGCAGTCTTCTAGGACAGGTTAACACCGGGGAGCTGTTTTTT. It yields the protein CASSLLGQVNTGELFF.

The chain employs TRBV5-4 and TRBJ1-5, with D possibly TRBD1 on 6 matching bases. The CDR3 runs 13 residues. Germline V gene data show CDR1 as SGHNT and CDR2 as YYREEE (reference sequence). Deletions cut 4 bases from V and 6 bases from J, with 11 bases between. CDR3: CASSPEGGQPQHF. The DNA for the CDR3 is TGTGCCAGCAGCCCTGAAGGGGGTCAGCCCCAGCATTTT.